Reported below is one T cell receptor beta chain. Its matching antigen is unknown. Anyone with autoimmune disease history or systemic immunosuppression was excluded. This specimen comes from a study of OX40 agonist ivuxolimab in advanced cancers. Whole-study context: A male proportion of 70% to 90% was recorded, with mean age about 62 years and range roughly 23 to 79. Findings of the study overall: The study did not work out the antigen specificity of the expanded peripheral T cells.

The V gene's germline CDR1 is ENHRY and CDR2 SYGVKD. V was clipped by 0 bases and J by 1 base, with 11 bases between them. There are 16 residues in the CDR3. Here immunoSEQ multiplex PCR was the method, and the copy in TCRdb shows in-frame clones only, minus some. The data show 42,000 or so clones, about 82% seen once. J is TRBJ2-3 and V is TRBV10-3; either TRBD1 or TRBD2 may fit D (5 bases each). The sample in question was CD4+ or CD8+ T cells sorted from blood, obtained in a trial of the OX40 agonist ivuxolimab. This receptor was obtained from an adult with an advanced solid tumor such as melanoma, head and neck, liver or kidney cancer. For the CDR3, the DNA is TGTGCCATCAGTGAGTCAACAGGAGGTCGCACAGATACGCAGTATTTT. Translating it yields CAISESTGGRTDTQYF.